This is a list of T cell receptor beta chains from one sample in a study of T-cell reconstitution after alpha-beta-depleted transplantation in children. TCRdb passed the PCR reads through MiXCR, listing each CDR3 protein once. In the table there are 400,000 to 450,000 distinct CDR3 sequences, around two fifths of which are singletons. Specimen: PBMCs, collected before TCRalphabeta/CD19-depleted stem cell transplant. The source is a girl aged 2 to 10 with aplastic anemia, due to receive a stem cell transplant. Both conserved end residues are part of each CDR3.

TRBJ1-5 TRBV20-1 CSARTGALVQPQHF
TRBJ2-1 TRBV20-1 CSARGLAGGEQFF
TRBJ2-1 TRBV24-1 CATSDSLPGLAGVGEQFF
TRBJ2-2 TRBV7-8 CASSSESRRAGELFF
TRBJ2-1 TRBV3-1 CASSISAGEQFF
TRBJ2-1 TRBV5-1 CASSQGQGQYNEQFF
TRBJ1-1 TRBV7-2 CASSAGLLNTEAFF
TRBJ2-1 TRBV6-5 CATWDGYNEQFF
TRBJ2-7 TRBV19 CASSSGEGYEQYF
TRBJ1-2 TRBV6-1 CASRSGTGVGLDGYTF
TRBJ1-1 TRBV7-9 CASSFRATEAFF
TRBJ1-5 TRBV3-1 CASSLRQGSNQPQHF
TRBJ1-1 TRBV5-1 CASRRLELDRGNTEAFF
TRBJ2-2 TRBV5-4 CASSLDNGGELFF
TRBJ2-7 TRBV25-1 CASSAPGQHSYEQYF
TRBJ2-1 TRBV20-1 CSARGGGLAKFSYNEQFF
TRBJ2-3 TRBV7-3 CASSLWTSGEYTDTQYF
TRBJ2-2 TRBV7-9 CASSLVTRNTGELFF
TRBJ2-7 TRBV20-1 CSAAGRYSYEQYF
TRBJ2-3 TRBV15 CATSRDLSGTGTDTQYF
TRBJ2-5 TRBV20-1 CSASLAGDSIRETQYF
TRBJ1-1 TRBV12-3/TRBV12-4 CASSPWTGGMNTEAFF
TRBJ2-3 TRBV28 CASSKGGSSDTQYF
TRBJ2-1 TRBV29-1 CSVEQYYNEQFF
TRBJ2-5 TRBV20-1 CSAPPTGQETQYF
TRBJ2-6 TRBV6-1 CASMYRDFAGANVLTF